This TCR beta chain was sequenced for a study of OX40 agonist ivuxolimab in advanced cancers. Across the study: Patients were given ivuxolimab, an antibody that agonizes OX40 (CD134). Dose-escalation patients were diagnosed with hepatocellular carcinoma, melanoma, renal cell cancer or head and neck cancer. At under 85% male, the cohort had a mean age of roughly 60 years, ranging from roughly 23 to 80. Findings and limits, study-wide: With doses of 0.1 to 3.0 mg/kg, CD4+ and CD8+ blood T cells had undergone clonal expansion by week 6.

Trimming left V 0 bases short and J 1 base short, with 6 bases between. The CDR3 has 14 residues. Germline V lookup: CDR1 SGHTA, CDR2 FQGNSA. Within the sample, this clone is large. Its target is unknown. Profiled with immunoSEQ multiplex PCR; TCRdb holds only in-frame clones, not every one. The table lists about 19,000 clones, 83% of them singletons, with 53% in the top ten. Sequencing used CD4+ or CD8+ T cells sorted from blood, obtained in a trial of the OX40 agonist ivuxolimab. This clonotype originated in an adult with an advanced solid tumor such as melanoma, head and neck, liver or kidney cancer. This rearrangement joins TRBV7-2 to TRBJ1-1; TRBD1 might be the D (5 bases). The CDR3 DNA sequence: TGTGCCAGCAGCTTAGCAGGGACGAACACTGAAGCTTTCTTT. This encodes CASSLAGTNTEAFF.